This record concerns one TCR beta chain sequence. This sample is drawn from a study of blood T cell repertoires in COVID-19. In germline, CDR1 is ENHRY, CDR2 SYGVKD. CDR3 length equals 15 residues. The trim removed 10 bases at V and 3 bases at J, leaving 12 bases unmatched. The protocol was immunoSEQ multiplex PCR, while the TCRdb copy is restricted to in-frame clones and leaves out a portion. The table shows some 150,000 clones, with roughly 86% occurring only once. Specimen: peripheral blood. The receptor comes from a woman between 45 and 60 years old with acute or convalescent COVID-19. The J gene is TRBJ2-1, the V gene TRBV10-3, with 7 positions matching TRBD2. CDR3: CATAGVAGVYNEQFF. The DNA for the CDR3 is TGTGCCACCGCGGGGGTCGCGGGAGTCTACAATGAGCAGTTCTTC.